The text below deals with one TCR beta chain. This entry is derived from a study of patients and donors after allogeneic stem cell transplantation. MiXCR, run by TCRdb on the RT-PCR reads, gives a single entry per CDR3 protein. The data show 100,000 to 130,000 distinct CDR3 sequences, around 36% seen once. Germline loops: CDR1 LGHDT, CDR2 YNNKEL (reference sequence). V lost 0 bases and J 8 bases, leaving 10 bases between the germline ends. This CDR3 has 13 residues. The chain is built from TRBV3-1 and TRBJ1-1; D may be TRBD1 (6 bases). What was sequenced was blood, either unsorted or a sorted T cell fraction (not recorded which). The sequence was collected from a human donor who was either an allogeneic HSCT recipient or a stem cell or donor lymphocyte infusion donor (not recorded which). It is not recorded whose cells these are; they may come from a transplant donor. This chain's CDR3 is CASSQEVRGEAFF. As DNA, the CDR3 is TGTGCCAGCAGCCAAGAAGTAAGGGGGGAAGCTTTCTTT.